One sample yielded the 5 T cell receptor beta chains listed below, sequenced in a study of technical replicates of blood from a handful of donors. Generated by immunoSEQ multiplex PCR, the TCRdb table keeps only in-frame clones and is missing some. This sample has some 100,000 clones; roughly 95% occur once, and the top ten carry approximately 0.2%. The sample was T cells isolated from PBMCs. These receptors came from a human donor in good health.

This rearrangement joins TRBV5-6 to TRBJ1-2; D remains unclear. The CDR3 length is 15 residues. The germline CDR1 and CDR2 sequences are SGHDT and YYEEEE. V shed 5 bases and J shed 8 bases, with 22 bases lying between them. In nucleotides, the CDR3 is TGTGCCAGCAGTGTGCGGTTTGCGGAGTCGGGAGGCTACACCTTC. Translation gives CASSVRFAESGGYTF.

The chain couples TRBV2 to TRBJ2-7; the D gene is possibly TRBD1 (7 bases). The germline V and J ends were trimmed by 4 bases and 7 bases, with 11 bases remaining between them. Germline V gene sequence: CDR1 SNHLY, CDR2 FYNNEI. The CDR3 covers 12 residues. The CDR3 reads CASSGSGGEQYF. In DNA form, the CDR3 reads TGTGCCAGCAGTGGATCAGGGGGGGAGCAGTACTTC.

This chain joins TRBV18 and TRBJ2-7, with 8 positions matching TRBD2. The germline gives CDR1 KGHSH, CDR2 LQKENI. The V gene end was trimmed by 1 base and the J gene end by 4 bases; junction bases not matched to a gene: 9. The CDR3 spans 16 residues. CDR3 nucleotides: TGTGCCAGCTCACCACTAGAGGTAGCGGGGACTTACGAGCAGTACTTC. This sequence encodes CASSPLEVAGTYEQYF.

V usage is TRBV10-3 and J usage is TRBJ1-1, with TRBD1 identical over 8 bases. Germline CDR1 reads ENHRY; CDR2 reads SYGVKD. This CDR3 is 14 amino acids long. J gave up 2 bases and V 4 bases, and 3 bases lay outside the gene matches. Written as DNA, the CDR3 is TGTGCCATCAGTGCAGGGGGCGGAAACACTGAAGCTTTCTTT. Amino acid sequence: CAISAGGGNTEAFF.

This chain uses TRBV9 with TRBJ1-2; a weak D match, TRBD1 (5 bases). V dropped 5 bases and J dropped 6 bases, with 17 bases sitting between them. The CDR3 contains 14 residues. Germline-derived CDR1 and CDR2 are SGDLS and YYNGEE. The CDR3 bases are TGTGCCAGCAGGTATTCGGGGGACGCAAATGGCTACACCTTC. Encoded protein: CASRYSGDANGYTF.